The rows below give T cell receptor beta chains drawn from one sample of a study of cytomegalovirus exposure and HLA in healthy donors. TCRdb keeps only in-frame clones here, not all; method: immunoSEQ multiplex PCR. This sample has about 150,000 clones, with 74% found just once. What was sequenced was PBMCs. Source of these receptors: a man aged 25 to 40 in good health and CMV-seronegative. The CDR3 runs from the conserved cysteine through the conserved F or W. The D gene is left open where the match is weak. Only some rows state a clone size, as once, few, many or a class for expanded clones.

TRBV29-1	NA	TRBJ1-2	NA	CSVGKGDYNYGYPF	TGCAGCGTTGGGAAGGGCGACTATAACTATGGCTACCCCTTC
TRBV21-1	NA	TRBJ1-2	NA	CASSKRTGGGYTF	TGTGCCAGCAGCAAAAGGACAGGGGGCGGCTACACCTTC
TRBV13	NA	TRBJ1-1	NA	CASSLGGRLNTEAFF	TGTGCCAGCAGCTTAGGGGGCAGGTTGAACACTGAAGCTTTCTTT
TRBV2	NA	TRBJ1-3	NA	CASREINTIYF	TGTGCCAGCAGGGAGATAAACACCATATATTTT
TRBV7-6	TRBD2	TRBJ2-2	NA	CASSLGTSANTGELFF	TGTGCCAGCAGCTTGGGGACTAGCGCGAACACCGGGGAGCTGTTTTTT
TRBV5-6	NA	TRBJ1-5	NA	CASSVWGTSNQPQHF	TGTGCCAGCAGCGTCTGGGGGACAAGCAATCAGCCCCAGCATTTT
TRBV9	NA	TRBJ2-4	NA	CASSVGQGPNIQYF	TGTGCCAGCAGCGTAGGGCAGGGGCCCAACATTCAGTACTTC
TRBV13	NA	TRBJ2-1	NA	CASSIISGPLENEQFF	TGTGCCAGCAGCATCATTAGCGGACCGTTGGAGAATGAGCAGTTCTTC
TRBV5-6	NA	TRBJ1-6	NA	CASSLGQLGNSPLHF	TGTGCCAGCAGCTTGGGACAGTTGGGTAATTCACCCCTCCACTTT
TRBV20-1	NA	TRBJ1-1	NA	CSASRGEAFF	TGCAGCGCAAGCCGGGGGGAAGCTTTCTTT
TRBV27	NA	TRBJ2-5	NA	CASSALVEETQYF	TGTGCCAGCAGTGCGTTGGTGGAAGAGACCCAGTACTTC
TRBV19	NA	TRBJ1-5	NA	CASSPPSQPQHF	TGTGCCAGTAGTCCCCCGAGCCAGCCCCAGCATTTT
TRBV28	TRBD1	TRBJ1-5	NA	CASTFRTGGNQPQHF	TGTGCCAGCACCTTCAGGACAGGGGGCAATCAGCCCCAGCATTTT
TRBV5-4	TRBD2	TRBJ2-1	NA	CASSRGTSGGASYNEQFF	TGTGCCAGCAGCCGTGGGACTAGCGGGGGGGCCTCCTACAATGAGCAGTTCTTC
TRBV5-8	TRBD1	TRBJ2-5	NA	CASSLRGQPPTQYF	TGTGCCAGCAGCTTGAGGGGACAGCCCCCGACCCAGTACTTC
TRBV5-1	TRBD1	TRBJ2-5	few	CASSLMGQGGETQYF	TGCGCCAGCAGCTTAATGGGACAGGGTGGAGAGACCCAGTACTTC
TRBV29-1	NA	TRBJ1-2	few	CSVEGGPTAGYTF	TGCAGCGTTGAGGGGGGTCCAACCGCCGGCTACACCTTC
TRBV29-1	TRBD1	TRBJ2-3	NA	CSVVWVLGTGSITDTQYF	TGCAGCGTTGTGTGGGTCCTGGGGACAGGGAGTATCACAGATACGCAGTATTTT
TRBV5-6	NA	TRBJ2-2	NA	CASSFRSGWRTGELFF	TGTGCCAGCAGCTTTAGGTCGGGGTGGAGAACCGGGGAGCTGTTTTTT
TRBV6-1	NA	TRBJ2-7	NA	CASSEALLSLALYEQYF	TGTGCCAGCAGTGAAGCGCTTCTGTCTTTGGCATTATACGAGCAGTACTTC
TRBV5-6	TRBD1	TRBJ1-4	NA	CASSLTGVQREKLFF	TGTGCCAGCAGCTTGACAGGGGTGCAAAGGGAAAAACTGTTTTTT
TRBV13	TRBD1	TRBJ2-1	NA	CASSPPDGTGRNEQFF	TGTGCCAGCAGCCCCCCCGACGGGACAGGGAGGAATGAGCAGTTCTTC
TRBV29-1	TRBD1	TRBJ2-7	NA	CSVEVLGRGSDEQYF	TGCAGCGTTGAAGTACTAGGCAGGGGGTCGGACGAGCAGTACTTC
TRBV10-3	TRBD2	TRBJ2-1	few	CAISEFSGGVEQFF	TGTGCCATCAGTGAGTTTAGCGGGGGGGTTGAGCAGTTCTTC
TRBV5-1	NA	TRBJ1-3	NA	CASSVALSGSGNTIYF	TGCGCCAGCAGCGTGGCTCTTTCCGGCTCTGGAAACACCATATATTTT
TRBV4-2	NA	TRBJ1-5	NA	CASSQVVEVGQPQNF	TGTGCCAGCAGCCAAGTGGTGGAGGTCGGTCAGCCCCAGAATTTT
TRBV25-1	NA	TRBJ2-7	NA	CASSTSRGVPREQYF	NA
TRBV28	NA	TRBJ1-4	NA	CASSSVANEKLFF	TGTGCCAGCAGCTCAGTGGCTAATGAAAAACTGTTTTTT
TRBV5-6	NA	TRBJ1-6	NA	CASSNMDSNSPLHF	TGTGCCAGCAGCAACATGGACAGCAATTCACCCCTCCACTTT
TRBV7-9	NA	TRBJ1-3	NA	CASSSGGGLSGNTIYF	TGTGCCAGCAGCTCTGGGGGAGGGCTCTCTGGAAACACCATATATTTT
TRBV29-1	NA	TRBJ2-3	NA	CSVAESSTDTQYF	TGCAGCGTGGCAGAATCTAGCACAGATACGCAGTATTTT
TRBV5-6	TRBD2	TRBJ2-3	few	CASSLYGATAGGTDTQYF	TGTGCCAGCAGCTTGTACGGTGCGACCGCGGGGGGCACAGATACGCAGTATTTT
TRBV28	NA	TRBJ1-2	NA	CASGLPGVNYGYTF	TGTGCCAGCGGTTTACCAGGGGTTAACTATGGCTACACCTTC
TRBV7-9	NA	TRBJ1-2	NA	CASSFDTNYGYTF	TGTGCCAGCAGCTTTGACACTAACTATGGCTACACCTTC
TRBV5-1	TRBD1	TRBJ1-4	NA	CASSFQGASNEKLFF	TGCGCCAGCAGCTTTCAGGGGGCGTCTAATGAAAAACTGTTTTTT
TRBV6-1	NA	TRBJ1-2	NA	CASSDRGYGYTF	TGTGCCAGCAGTGATAGGGGTTATGGCTACACCTTC
TRBV7-8	NA	TRBJ1-1	NA	CASSTPGQTWNTEAFF	TGTGCCAGCAGCACCCCAGGGCAGACATGGAACACTGAAGCTTTCTTT
TRBV5-8	NA	TRBJ1-2	NA	CASSVRRYGYTF	TGTGCCAGCAGCGTCCGGAGGTATGGCTACACCTTC
TRBV7-2	TRBD2	TRBJ2-5	few	CASSLGTGLARETQYF	TGTGCCAGCAGCTTAGGCACGGGACTAGCGAGGGAGACCCAGTACTTC
TRBV7-8	TRBD2	TRBJ2-7	few	CASSPREGSYEQYF	TGTGCCAGCAGCCCCCGGGAGGGCTCCTACGAGCAGTACTTC
TRBV2	TRBD1	TRBJ1-5	few	CASSGGRDRGFQPQHF	TGTGCCAGCAGTGGGGGCCGGGACAGGGGTTTTCAGCCCCAGCATTTT
TRBV7-6	NA	TRBJ2-1	NA	CASSTHITNNEQFF	TGTGCCAGCAGCACACACATTACGAACAATGAGCAGTTCTTC
TRBV4-2	NA	TRBJ1-4	few	CASSQEGRGGVEKLFF	TGTGCCAGCAGCCAAGAGGGGCGGGGAGGAGTAGAAAAACTGTTTTTT
TRBV7-8	TRBD2	TRBJ2-7	few	CASSRGGLAGAGEQYF	TGTGCCAGCAGCCGGGGGGGGCTAGCGGGGGCCGGGGAGCAGTACTTC
TRBV5-1	NA	TRBJ1-4	NA	CASRIGGNNEKLFF	TGCGCCAGCAGAATCGGGGGGAATAATGAAAAACTGTTTTTT